This is a list of T cell receptor beta chains from one sample in a study of radiotherapy plus CTLA-4 blockade in lung cancer. Sequencing was performed with immunoSEQ multiplex PCR; in TCRdb, only in-frame clones are kept and a portion is missing. The sample consists of 70,000 to 90,000 clones, more than 75% of them appearing once. The source was peripheral blood, collected from a patient treated with radiotherapy plus ipilimumab. The receptors stem from a human donor with non-small cell lung cancer who had stable disease on radiotherapy plus ipilimumab. Both conserved end residues are part of each CDR3. Fields, in order: V gene, D gene, J gene, clone size, CDR3 protein, CDR3 DNA. The D gene is left open where the match is weak. Some rows have no size entry. The others give once, few or many, or a class for an expanded clone.

>TRBV28|TRBD1|TRBJ2-7|NA
CASSLTTPGQRGCEQYF
TGTGCCAGCAGTTTAACCACCCCGGGACAGAGGGGTTGCGAGCAGTACTTC
>TRBV6-5|TRBD1|TRBJ1-5|NA
CASRPTGGGNQPQHF
TGTGCCAGCAGACCGACAGGGGGTGGCAATCAGCCCCAGCATTTT
>TRBV5-1|TRBD1|TRBJ2-3|NA
CASRPGTGRTDTQYF
TGCGCCAGCAGGCCTGGGACAGGGAGGACAGATACGCAGTATTTT
>TRBV7-9|NA|TRBJ2-7|NA
CASSLGSQGYEQYF
TGTGCCAGCAGCTTAGGTTCGCAGGGGTACGAGCAGTACTTC
>TRBV30|TRBD1|TRBJ2-7|NA
CAWSPGTGPEQYF
TGTGCCTGGAGTCCCGGGACAGGGCCCGAGCAGTACTTC
>TRBV25-1|NA|TRBJ2-2|NA
CASLGRKAGELFF
TGTGCCAGCCTGGGACGTAAGGCCGGGGAGCTGTTTTTT
>TRBV7-3|NA|TRBJ2-7|NA
CASSAGLYEQYF
TGTGCCAGCAGCGCCGGCCTGTACGAGCAGTACTTC
>TRBV15|TRBD2|TRBJ2-3|NA
CATSPGVGGGTDTQYF
TGTGCCACCAGCCCCGGTGTGGGGGGGGGCACAGATACGCAGTATTTT
>TRBV5-1|NA|TRBJ2-1|NA
CASSLELGYFNEQFF
TGCGCCAGCAGCTTGGAGTTAGGGTATTTCAATGAGCAGTTCTTC
>TRBV19|TRBD1|TRBJ1-5|NA
CASSIDRAENQPQHF
TGTGCCAGTAGCATCGACAGGGCCGAGAATCAGCCCCAGCATTTT
>TRBV2|NA|TRBJ1-1|NA
CASRLRGSTDTEAFF
TGTGCCAGCAGGCTCCGGGGCTCAACGGACACTGAAGCTTTCTTT
>TRBV5-1|TRBD2|TRBJ2-5|NA
CASSLDGGGAQETQYF
TGCGCCAGCAGCTTGGACGGCGGGGGGGCCCAAGAGACCCAGTACTTC
>TRBV11-2|NA|TRBJ2-5|NA
CASSRQVRETQYF
TGTGCCAGCAGCAGACAGGTTAGGGAGACCCAGTACTTC
>TRBV10-3|NA|TRBJ1-4|few
CAISESDATNEKLFF
TGTGCCATCAGTGAGTCCGATGCAACTAATGAAAAACTGTTTTTT
>TRBV19|NA|TRBJ2-3|NA
CASSIERTLTTDTQYF
TGTGCCAGTAGTATAGAACGGACTCTGACCACAGATACGCAGTATTTT
>TRBV29-1|TRBD1|TRBJ2-7|NA
CSVDGDRGLLF
TGCAGCGTTGACGGGGACAGGGGGTTACTCTTC
>TRBV15|NA|TRBJ2-5|NA
CATSRDLGREETQYF
TGTGCCACCAGCAGAGATTTGGGCAGGGAAGAGACCCAGTACTTC
>TRBV6-1|NA|TRBJ1-5|NA
CASSAAGRQPQHF
TGTGCCAGCAGTGCGGCAGGGAGGCAGCCCCAGCATTTT
>TRBV7-9|NA|TRBJ2-3|NA
CASSFGGAADTQYF
TGTGCCAGCAGCTTCGGAGGGGCTGCAGATACGCAGTATTTT
>TRBV4-2|NA|TRBJ2-7|NA
CASSQDLGGAGEQYF
TGTGCCAGCAGCCAAGACTTAGGCGGGGCGGGGGAGCAGTACTTC
>TRBV10-3|TRBD2|TRBJ2-7|NA
CAIRLTSGGEQYF
TGTGCCATCAGGTTGACAAGCGGGGGTGAGCAGTACTTC
>TRBV5-1|TRBD1|TRBJ1-2|NA
CASSFGTGNYGYTF
TGCGCCAGCAGCTTCGGGACAGGGAACTATGGCTACACCTTC
>TRBV28|NA|TRBJ1-2|NA
CASSLNYGYTF
TGTGCCAGCAGCCTTAACTATGGCTACACCTTC
>TRBV27|NA|TRBJ1-2|NA
CASSFGYGYTF
TGTGCCAGCAGTTTTGGCTATGGCTACACCTTC
>TRBV5-4|TRBD1|TRBJ1-6|NA
CAIGKLGTDNSPLHF
TGTGCCATTGGGAAGTTAGGGACAGATAATTCACCCCTCCACTTT
>TRBV5-6|NA|TRBJ2-4|NA
CASSTDTLAKNIQYF
TGTGCCAGCTCGACCGACACCTTAGCCAAAAACATTCAGTACTTC
>TRBV6-6|NA|TRBJ2-4|NA
CASSYTGTNKNIQYF
TGTGCCAGCAGTTATACCGGGACAAATAAAAACATTCAGTACTTC
>TRBV27|TRBD1|TRBJ1-5|once
CASSLQGQGAQPQHF
TGTGCCAGCAGTTTACAAGGACAGGGGGCTCAGCCCCAGCATTTT
>TRBV5-1|NA|TRBJ1-4|NA
CASSSGRANEKLFF
TGCGCCAGCAGCTCAGGGCGGGCTAATGAAAAACTGTTTTTT
>TRBV28|TRBD2|TRBJ2-1|NA
CASSLCASGNSCEQFF
TGTGCCAGCAGTTTATGTGCTAGCGGGAATTCATGTGAGCAGTTCTTC
>TRBV5-1|NA|TRBJ2-2|NA
CASSLDRLANTGELFF
TGCGCCAGCAGCCTGGACAGACTGGCGAACACCGGGGAGCTGTTTTTT
>TRBV6-1|NA|TRBJ1-1|NA
CASSARAGKDTEAFF
TGTGCCAGCAGTGCCAGAGCAGGGAAGGACACTGAAGCTTTCTTT
>TRBV19|TRBD2|TRBJ2-7|NA
CASSRSGGPSYEQYF
TGTGCCAGTAGCCGTAGCGGGGGGCCCTCCTACGAGCAGTACTTC
>TRBV7-2|TRBD2|TRBJ2-3|NA
CASSQRGGLADTQYF
TGTGCCAGCAGTCAACGGGGGGGCCTCGCAGATACGCAGTATTTT
>TRBV5-1|TRBD2|TRBJ2-3|NA
CASSLGLAMQYF
TGCGCCAGCAGCTTGGGACTAGCTATGCAGTATTTT
>TRBV6-1|NA|TRBJ2-3|NA
CASTSTDTQYF
TGTGCCAGCACTAGCACAGATACGCAGTATTTT
>TRBV6-1|NA|TRBJ2-7|once
CASSERSWRTAPEQYF
TGTGCCAGCAGTGAGCGTTCCTGGAGGACCGCTCCCGAGCAGTACTTC
>TRBV27|TRBD2|TRBJ2-1|NA
CASSPRSGGAHNEQFF
TGTGCCAGCAGTCCGCGGAGCGGGGGGGCCCACAATGAGCAGTTCTTC
>TRBV28|NA|TRBJ2-4|NA
CASRVGGNIQYF
TGTGCCAGCAGAGTGGGGGGAAACATTCAGTACTTC
>TRBV7-7|TRBD2|TRBJ2-3|NA
CASSLSSGRSDTQYF
TGTGCTAGCAGCTTAAGTAGCGGGAGGTCAGATACGCAGTATTTT
>TRBV30|NA|TRBJ2-7|NA
CAWSVGAAYEQYF
TGTGCCTGGAGTGTGGGTGCAGCATACGAGCAGTACTTC
>TRBV9|NA|TRBJ1-1|NA
CASSESGGRDTEAFF
TGTGCCAGCAGCGAAAGCGGGGGCAGGGACACTGAAGCTTTCTTT
>TRBV5-8|NA|TRBJ2-7|NA
CASSLVGYEQYF
TGTGCCAGCAGCTTGGTAGGGTACGAGCAGTACTTC
>TRBV10-2|NA|TRBJ2-3|NA
CATMPSDTQYF
TGCGCCACCATGCCTTCTGATACGCAGTATTTT
>TRBV6-1|NA|TRBJ2-7|NA
CASRDYLYEQYF
TGTGCCAGCAGGGACTACCTATACGAGCAGTACTTC
>TRBV9|TRBD2|TRBJ2-3|once
CASSVRSGVDTQYF
TGTGCCAGCAGCGTACGGAGCGGGGTAGATACGCAGTATTTT
>TRBV28|NA|TRBJ1-6|NA
CASSSGINSPLHF
TGTGCCAGCAGTTCAGGGATCAATTCACCCCTCCACTTT
>TRBV6-6|NA|TRBJ1-3|few
CASSLEGVTGNTIYF
TGTGCCAGCAGCCTAGAGGGGGTGACGGGAAACACCATATATTTT